Sequencing of this T cell receptor beta chain was carried out in a study of somatic mutations in cytotoxic T cells in rheumatoid arthritis. About this clone itself: Its specificity is unknown.

Trimming shortened V by 6 bases and J by 2 bases, and 19 bases separated the two germline ends. Germline CDR1 is ENHRY and CDR2 is SYGVKD. The CDR3 spans 16 residues. Data came from immunoSEQ multiplex PCR; TCRdb stores just in-frame clones and leaves some out. The table has 25,000 to 30,000 clones, approximately 73% seen once. Study-wide findings and caveats: CD8+ clonality rose with age in rheumatoid arthritis patients, not healthy controls.

As healthy controls, the study included blood donors who had a median age of about 53 years (range about 20-75) and were about 60% female. The source material was CD8+ T cells sorted from blood. The chain is built from TRBV10-3 and TRBJ2-5; possibly TRBD1 or TRBD2 for D (5 bases each). This TCR came from a woman younger than 30 in good health. The CDR3 bases are TGTGCCATCAGCCGGACGTGGGGGAGCCTGCAAGAGACCCAGTACTTC. Its translation is CAISRTWGSLQETQYF.